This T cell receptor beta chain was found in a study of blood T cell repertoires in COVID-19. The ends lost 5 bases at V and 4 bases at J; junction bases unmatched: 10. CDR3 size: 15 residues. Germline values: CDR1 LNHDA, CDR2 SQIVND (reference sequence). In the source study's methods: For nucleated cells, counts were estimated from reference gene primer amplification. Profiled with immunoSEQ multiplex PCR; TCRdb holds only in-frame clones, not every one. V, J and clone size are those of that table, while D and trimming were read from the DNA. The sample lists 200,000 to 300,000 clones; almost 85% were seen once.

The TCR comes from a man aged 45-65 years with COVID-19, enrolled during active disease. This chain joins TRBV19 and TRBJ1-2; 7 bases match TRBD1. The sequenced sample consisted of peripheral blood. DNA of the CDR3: TGTGCCAGTAGTCTCAACGGAGGGGGCGCCTATGGCTACACCTTC. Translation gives CASSLNGGGAYGYTF.